This T cell receptor (beta chain) appears in the sequencing data of a study of low-dose radiotherapy and immunotherapy resistance in tumors. Study-wide background: It was 1 Gy per fraction every two weeks that Cohort 2 received, adding up to 13 Gy over 26 weeks. Oral aspirin 300 mg was taken by patients daily for four cycles from cycle 1 day 1.

Germline V gives CDR1 SGHRS, CDR2 YFSETQ. The CDR3 has 14 residues. V was pared by 4 bases and J by 5 bases, with 13 bases between. This clonotype was picked up many times. Time point meaning: before trial treatment. Donors were dosed with nivolumab and ipilimumab; they also received aspirin, low-dose cyclophosphamide and low-dose radiotherapy. Primers targeting TRAV and TRBV primed first-strand cDNA, covering alpha and beta chains. PCR amplification of the TCRs was performed with Phusion for 20 to 25 PCR cycles, and it relied on a constant-region primer together with a V-primer adapter. TCRdb recomputed calls from the reads with MiXCR, one row per CDR3 protein. This sample yields about 82,000 distinct CDR3 sequences, of which approximately 17% are seen a single time; under 7.5% belongs to the top ten.

This chain connects TRBV5-1 to TRBJ2-1; D gene uncertain. This TCR derives from a male donor with prostate cancer. Material: PBMCs, obtained before treatment. The chain's CDR3 is CASSLPGSHNEQFF. The DNA of the CDR3 is TGCGCCAGCAGCCTCCCAGGTAGCCACAATGAGCAGTTCTTC.